These 27 T cell receptor beta chains were all obtained from the same sample, sequenced in a study of response to subunit inactivated influenza vaccine (dated by TCRdb to 2017 to 2018). Libraries were prepared through RT-PCR. Data came from an Illumina HiSeq 2500. TCRdb reworked the public reads: Q25 trimming with fastp, MiXCR clone assembly, productive beta chains retained. Each CDR3 protein appears once, grouped with its most common genes and DNA. In this sample the table shows about 520,000 distinct CDR3 sequences, approximately 7.3% of which occur a single time. The ten biggest clones cover around 14% of the sample. The input for sequencing was PBMCs from blood, taken around 2 years after vaccination. The source of these receptors is a man aged 50 to 75 who received an inactivated influenza vaccine. Donor details come from another sample of the same person, matched by shared clones.

This clonotype was counted at least ten times. V and J are TRBV20-1 and TRBJ2-7; D possibly matches TRBD1 or TRBD2 (5 bases each). This CDR3 has 14 residues. V was clipped by 2 bases and J by 0 bases, with 11 bases between them. Germline-derived CDR1 and CDR2 are DFQATT and SNEGSKA (reference sequence). CDR3 protein: CSARLRGASYEQYF. CDR3 nucleotide sequence: TGCAGTGCTAGACTCCGGGGCGCCTCCTACGAGCAGTACTTC.

This clonotype has only a few counts. The CDR3 does not close with the conserved phenylalanine or tryptophan, likely indicating a read error. V is TRBV4-2 and J is TRBJ2-3, with 11 bases fitting TRBD2. Germline loops: CDR1 LGHNA, CDR2 YNFKEQ. Trimming cost V 0 bases and J 0 bases; bases outside gene matches: 5. This CDR3 is built from 18 residues. The CDR3 bases are TGTGCCAGCAGCCAAGACTGGGCTAGCGGGAGGAGCACAGATACGCAGTATTCT. This gives the protein CASSQDWASGRSTDTQYS.

The chain combines TRBV12-3 or TRBV12-4 with TRBJ2-1, with 9 bases aligning to TRBD2. This CDR3 contains 14 residues. The V gene end was trimmed by 5 bases and the J gene end by 5 bases; junction bases not matched to a gene: 4. The CDR3 is CASSHSGSHNEQFF. The CDR3 bases are TGTGCCAGCAGTCATAGCGGGAGCCACAATGAGCAGTTCTTC.

This clonotype has ten or more counts. The CDR3 loop is CSARLAGVSNSYEQYF. DNA of the CDR3: TGCAGTGCTAGACTAGCGGGAGTCTCTAACTCCTACGAGCAGTACTTC. This chain links TRBV20-1 with TRBJ2-7, with 10 positions matching TRBD2. CDR3 length: 16 amino acids. Germline trimming cut 2 bases from V and 0 bases from J; bases unmatched to any gene: 7. Germline values: CDR1 DFQATT, CDR2 SNEGSKA (reference sequence).

The chain has TRBV12-3 or TRBV12-4 and TRBJ1-5; the D gene is possibly TRBD1 (6 bases). Trimming pared 6 bases from V and 7 bases from J, leaving 16 bases between. This CDR3 has 14 amino acids. The CDR3 nucleotides read TGTGCCAGCAGCTTAATACAGGGTAACCAGCCCCAGCATTTT. Translating gives CASSLIQGNQPQHF.

This clonotype has only a few counts. The gene calls are TRBV2 and TRBJ2-1; D possibly corresponds to TRBD2 (6 bases). Germline values: CDR1 SNHLY, CDR2 FYNNEI. The CDR3 loop spans 11 amino acids. Trimming shortened V by 10 bases and J by 8 bases, and 12 bases separated the two germline ends. The CDR3 sequence is CATTTRHEQFF. As DNA, the CDR3 is TGTGCCACGACGACTAGACATGAGCAGTTCTTC.

The chain links TRBV12-3 or TRBV12-4 to TRBJ2-5, with no clear D. The CDR3 covers 12 residues. Trimming pared 6 bases from V and 4 bases from J, leaving 9 bases between. The DNA of the CDR3 is TGTGCCAGCAGCCTTAACAGAGAGACCCAGTACTTC. The encoded protein is CASSLNRETQYF.

The chain uses TRBV12-3 or TRBV12-4 and TRBJ2-3; 9 bases map to TRBD1. The CDR3 has 15 amino acids. Unmatched junction bases numbered 11, after V lost 5 bases and J lost 8 bases. The CDR3 region has the DNA TGTGCCAGCAGTCGCCGGGACAGGGTGGATCCTACGCAGTATTTT. The encoded protein is CASSRRDRVDPTQYF.

The chain links TRBV2 to TRBJ2-1; TRBD1 agrees at 7 bases. V dropped 3 bases and J dropped 4; count of bases not matched to a gene: 6. The CDR3 sequence is 15 residues long. Germline-derived CDR1 and CDR2 are SNHLY and FYNNEI. The CDR3 coding sequence is TGTGCCAGCAGTGATATTGTGACAGGGTACAATGAGCAGTTCTTC. Its translation is CASSDIVTGYNEQFF. The full variable domain, rest sourced from reference TRBV2 and TRBJ2-1, is EPEVTQTPSHQVTQMGQEVILRCVPISNHLYFYWYRQILGQKVEFLVSFYNNEISEKSEIFDDQFSVERPDGSNFTLKIRSTKLEDSAMYFCASSDIVTGYNEQFFGPGTRLTVL.

The CDR3 protein is CSAKDRGRITEAFF. The DNA of the CDR3 is TGCAGTGCCAAGGACAGGGGGCGAATTACTGAAGCTTTCTTT. V is TRBV20-1 and J is TRBJ1-1; 11 bases line up with TRBD1. CDR1 and CDR2 from the germline V gene are DFQATT and SNEGSKA (reference sequence). This CDR3 spans 14 amino acids. The ends lost 6 bases at V and 5 bases at J; junction bases unmatched: 8.

In its sample, this clonotype was seen a few times. The J gene is TRBJ2-7, the V gene TRBV5-1; D might be TRBD1 (5 bases). The germline V and J ends were trimmed by 0 bases and 0 bases, with 7 bases remaining between them. The CDR3 sequence is 14 residues long. Germline CDR1 SGHRS, CDR2 YFSETQ. The CDR3 region is CASSLEGYSYEQYF. The CDR3 coding sequence is TGCGCCAGCAGCTTGGAGGGGTACTCCTACGAGCAGTACTTC. The full variable domain, in which reference TRBV5-1 and TRBJ2-7 provide the parts outside the CDR3, is KAGVTQTPRYLIKTRGQQVTLSCSPISGHRSVSWYQQTPGQGLQFLFEYFSETQRNKGNFPGRFSGRQFSNSRSEMNVSTLELGDSALYLCASSLEGYSYEQYFGPGTRLTVT.

Many counts were recorded for this clonotype. The chain has TRBV20-1 and TRBJ1-1; D possibly corresponds to TRBD1 (5 bases). Germline CDR1 DFQATT, CDR2 SNEGSKA (reference sequence). The germline V and J ends were trimmed by 4 bases and 5 bases, with 11 bases remaining between them. CDR3 size: 12 residues. CDR3 protein: CSATGPGTEAFF. The DNA of the CDR3 is TGCAGTGCTACGGGGCCGGGGACTGAAGCTTTCTTT.

This chain uses TRBV5-6 with TRBJ2-7; 7 positions match TRBD1. Germline CDR1 is SGHDT and CDR2 is YYEEEE. The CDR3 is 14 amino acids. V shed 9 bases and J 0 bases; nucleotides not matched to a gene: 9. CDR3 nucleotides: TGTGCCATCAGTCCCGGGACAGTCTCCTACGAGCAGTACTTC. This translates into CAISPGTVSYEQYF.

The sample holds many counts of this clonotype. The junction differs from germline at one of its ends, possibly a read error. The V call is TRBV5-1, the J call TRBJ1-1; 8 nucleotides align to TRBD1. The CDR3 length is 15 residues. Germline CDR1 SGHRS, CDR2 YFSETQ. CDR3 DNA sequence: TGTGCCAGCTCACCAACCGGGACAGGGAACACTGAAGCTTTCTTT. Its translation is CASSPTGTGNTEAFF.

This clonotype has only a few counts. This chain uses TRBV29-1 with TRBJ1-5; D ambiguous. Trimming left V 4 bases short and J 3 bases short, with 10 bases between. The CDR3 runs 13 residues. Per germline, CDR1 SQVTM and CDR2 ANQGSEA. Here the CDR3 DNA reads TGCAGCGTTGCGGTGGAAGTCAATCAGCCCCAGCATTTT. This encodes CSVAVEVNQPQHF.

In the case of this clonotype: This may come from a read error, since a much larger clone is one base off. The CDR3 reads CSVTGPEDYTF. The CDR3, as DNA: TGCAGCGTTACAGGTCCGGAAGACTACACCTTC. J is TRBJ1-2 and V is TRBV29-1; D is possibly TRBD1 (5 bases). V was clipped by 5 bases and J by 10 bases, with 14 bases between them. In germline, CDR1 is SQVTM, CDR2 ANQGSEA. This CDR3 has 11 residues.

This rearrangement joins TRBV5-1 to TRBJ2-6; D gene uncertain. CDR1 and CDR2 (germline): SGHRS, YFSETQ. Trimming removed 4 bases from V and 0 bases from J, with 14 bases in between. This CDR3 is built from 17 residues. The CDR3 coding sequence is TGCGCCAGCAGCGATGGAACCCCTGCCTCTGGGGCCAACGTCCTGACTTTC. Protein product: CASSDGTPASGANVLTF.

The rearrangement uses TRBV24-1 and TRBJ2-3; no definite D call. The germline V gene has CDR1 KGHDR and CDR2 SFDVKD. V was trimmed by 6 bases and J by 6 bases, leaving 6 bases between them. The CDR3 totals 11 residues. The CDR3 region has the DNA TGTGCCACCAGTCAGGCGGATACGCAGTATTTT. As protein: CATSQADTQYF.

This chain uses TRBV10-3 with TRBJ2-1; 12 bases are a match to TRBD2. Germline V gene sequence: CDR1 ENHRY, CDR2 SYGVKD. CDR3 size: 13 residues. V lost 9 bases, J lost 8 bases, and 5 bases stayed unmatched. The CDR3 nucleotides read TGTGCCATGCAACTAGCGGGAGGCTATGAGCAGTTCTTC. Amino acid sequence: CAMQLAGGYEQFF.

The chain employs TRBV28 and TRBJ2-3; the D is unclear. The germline V gene encodes CDR1 MDHEN and CDR2 SYDVKM. This CDR3 has 10 amino acids. The CDR3 nucleotides are TGTGGTATAGGTCAAGATACGCAGTATTTT. It codes for CGIGQDTQYF.

There are a few counts of this clonotype. The CDR3 sequence is CASANTDTQYF. Written as DNA, the CDR3 is TGCGCCAGCGCCAACACAGATACGCAGTATTTT. This sequence joins TRBV10-2 and TRBJ2-3; D is uncertain. The CDR3 has 11 residues. Germline values: CDR1 WSHSY, CDR2 SAAADI. V dropped 8 bases and J dropped 2 bases, with 5 bases sitting between them.

This clonotype was seen ten or more times. The rearrangement uses TRBV5-6 and TRBJ2-3, with 9 nucleotides matching TRBD2. Germline CDR1 SGHDT, CDR2 YYEEEE. This CDR3 has 16 residues. With 0 bases clipped from V and 5 bases from J, the junction kept 7 bases outside the gene matches. CDR3 region: CASSLVAGGLGDTQYF. CDR3 nucleotides: TGTGCCAGCAGCTTGGTTGCGGGAGGGCTTGGAGATACGCAGTATTTT. The full variable domain, with the rest looked up from reference TRBV5-6 and TRBJ2-3, is DAGVTQSPTHLIKTRGQQVTLRCSPKSGHDTVSWYQQALGQGPQFIFQYYEEEERQRGNFPDRFSGHQFPNYSSELNVNALLLGDSALYLCASSLVAGGLGDTQYFGPGTRLTVL.

This clonotype was seen repeatedly, ten times or more. The chain combines TRBV3-1 with TRBJ1-1, with D perhaps TRBD1 (6 bases). CDR1 is LGHDT and CDR2 is YNNKEL in the germline V gene (reference sequence). The CDR3 runs to 13 residues. V was pared by 3 bases and J by 8 bases, with 13 bases between. CDR3 DNA: TGTGCCAGCAGCCATCTGGACAGACCCGAAGCTTTCTTT. Translation: CASSHLDRPEAFF.

This clonotype was picked up many times. The chain recombines TRBV2 with TRBJ1-5; the D gene is possibly TRBD1 (6 bases). There are 14 residues in the CDR3. CDR1 SNHLY and CDR2 FYNNEI come from the germline V gene. V lost 3 bases and J lost 4, with 10 bases in between. CDR3 residues: CASSDWDKNQPQHF. In nucleotides, the CDR3 is TGTGCCAGCAGTGACTGGGACAAGAATCAGCCCCAGCATTTT.

This clonotype was observed a few times. The rearrangement uses TRBV9 and TRBJ2-1; no firm D call. Trimming took 1 base from V and 6 from J, leaving 11 bases between them. Germline values: CDR1 SGDLS, CDR2 YYNGEE. The CDR3 contains 14 residues. The CDR3 here is CASSVMFTGNEQFF. Written as DNA, the CDR3 is TGTGCCAGCAGCGTAATGTTTACTGGCAATGAGCAGTTCTTC.

This clonotype was seen only a few times. The chain has TRBV4-2 and TRBJ2-5; 9 bases fit TRBD2. The V gene end was trimmed by 1 base and the J gene end by 11 bases; junction bases not matched to a gene: 11. The CDR3 is 15 amino acids. From germline, CDR1 is LGHNA and CDR2 YNFKEQ. Here the CDR3 reads CASSQAPKTSGWQYF. CDR3 nucleotide sequence: TGTGCCAGCAGCCAAGCCCCTAAGACTAGCGGATGGCAGTACTTC.

The chain is built from TRBV5-1 and TRBJ2-3, with D possibly matching TRBD2 (5 bases). The ends were cut back, 0 bases at V and 3 bases at J, with 11 bases in the middle. Germline-derived CDR1 and CDR2 are SGHRS and YFSETQ. This CDR3 spans 15 amino acids. The DNA of the CDR3 is TGCGCCAGCAGCTTGGAGCGTAGCGTGACAGATACGCAGTATTTT. This encodes CASSLERSVTDTQYF. The whole variable domain, remainder taken from reference TRBV5-1 and TRBJ2-3, is KAGVTQTPRYLIKTRGQQVTLSCSPISGHRSVSWYQQTPGQGLQFLFEYFSETQRNKGNFPGRFSGRQFSNSRSEMNVSTLELGDSALYLCASSLERSVTDTQYFGPGTRLTVL.